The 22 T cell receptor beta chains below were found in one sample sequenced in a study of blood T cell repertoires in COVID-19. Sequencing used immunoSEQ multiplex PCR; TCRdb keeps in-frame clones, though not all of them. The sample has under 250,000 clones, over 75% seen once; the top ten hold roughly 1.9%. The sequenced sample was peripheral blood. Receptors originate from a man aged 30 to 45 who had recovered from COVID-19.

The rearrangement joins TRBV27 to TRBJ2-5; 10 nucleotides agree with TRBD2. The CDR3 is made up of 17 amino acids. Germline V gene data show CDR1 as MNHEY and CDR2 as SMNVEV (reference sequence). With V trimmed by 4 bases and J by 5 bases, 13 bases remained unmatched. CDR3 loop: CASSSNIGAGGLETQYF. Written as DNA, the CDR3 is TGTGCCAGCAGTTCCAATATTGGAGCGGGGGGGCTGGAGACCCAGTACTTC.

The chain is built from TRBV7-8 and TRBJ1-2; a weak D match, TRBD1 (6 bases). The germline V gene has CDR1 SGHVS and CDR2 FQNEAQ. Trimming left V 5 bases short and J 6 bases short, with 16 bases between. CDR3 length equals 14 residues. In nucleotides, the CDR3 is TGTGCCAGCAGCCCACTCCGCAGGGGAGATGGCTACACCTTC. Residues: CASSPLRRGDGYTF.

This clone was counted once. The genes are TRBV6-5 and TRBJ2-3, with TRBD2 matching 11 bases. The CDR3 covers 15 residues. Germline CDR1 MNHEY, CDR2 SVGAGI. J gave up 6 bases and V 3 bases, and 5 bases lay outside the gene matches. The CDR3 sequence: CASSYSGGVSDTQYF. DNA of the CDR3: TGTGCCAGCAGTTATAGCGGGGGGGTGTCGGATACGCAGTATTTT.

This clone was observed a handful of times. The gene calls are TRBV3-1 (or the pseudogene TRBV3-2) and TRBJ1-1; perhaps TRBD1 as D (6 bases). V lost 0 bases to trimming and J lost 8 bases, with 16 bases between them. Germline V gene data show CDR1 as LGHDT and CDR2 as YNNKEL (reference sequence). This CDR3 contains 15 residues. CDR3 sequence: CASSQDQVLQGEAFF. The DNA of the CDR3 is TGTGCCAGCAGCCAAGACCAAGTACTCCAGGGGGAAGCTTTCTTT.

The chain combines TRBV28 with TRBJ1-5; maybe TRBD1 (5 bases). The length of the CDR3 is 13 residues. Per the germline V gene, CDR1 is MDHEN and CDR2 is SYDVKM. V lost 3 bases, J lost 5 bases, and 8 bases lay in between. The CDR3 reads CASSFLGDQPQHF. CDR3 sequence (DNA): TGTGCCAGCAGTTTTCTAGGGGATCAGCCCCAGCATTTT.

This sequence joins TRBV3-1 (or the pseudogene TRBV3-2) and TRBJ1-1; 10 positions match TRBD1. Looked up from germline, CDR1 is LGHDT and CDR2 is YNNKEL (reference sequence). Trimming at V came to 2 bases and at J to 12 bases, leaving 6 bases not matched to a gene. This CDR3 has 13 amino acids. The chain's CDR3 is CASSQLGQGDSFF. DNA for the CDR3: TGTGCCAGCAGCCAACTCGGACAGGGGGATTCTTTCTTT.

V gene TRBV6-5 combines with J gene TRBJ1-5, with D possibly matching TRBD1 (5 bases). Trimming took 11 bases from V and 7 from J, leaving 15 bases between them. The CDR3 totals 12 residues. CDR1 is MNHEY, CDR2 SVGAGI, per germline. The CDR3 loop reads CALRGGTQPQHF. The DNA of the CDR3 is TGTGCCCTCCGGGGGGGGACGCAGCCCCAGCATTTT.

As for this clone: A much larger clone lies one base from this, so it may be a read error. CDR3 sequence (DNA): TGTGCCAGCAGCCCCAGGGTGAACACTGAAGCTTTCTTT. Its protein is CASSPRVNTEAFF. The chain has TRBV7-6 and TRBJ1-1; D perhaps matches TRBD1 (5 bases). The CDR3 length is 13 residues. V was cut by 5 bases and J by 0 bases, with 7 bases left in between. The germline V gene encodes CDR1 SGHVS and CDR2 FNYEAQ.

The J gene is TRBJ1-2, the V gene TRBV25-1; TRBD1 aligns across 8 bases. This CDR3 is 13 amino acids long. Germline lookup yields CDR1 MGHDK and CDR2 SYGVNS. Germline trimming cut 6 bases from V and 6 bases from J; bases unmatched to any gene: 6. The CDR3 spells CASSRGQVDGYTF. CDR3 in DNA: TGTGCCAGCAGCCGGGGACAGGTGGATGGCTACACCTTC.

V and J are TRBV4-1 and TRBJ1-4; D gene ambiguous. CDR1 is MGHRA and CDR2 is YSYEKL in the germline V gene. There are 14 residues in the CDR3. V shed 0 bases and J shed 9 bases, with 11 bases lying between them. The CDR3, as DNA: TGCGCCAGCAGCCAAGAAACGGGAGGGCAAAAACTGTTTTTT. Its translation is CASSQETGGQKLFF.

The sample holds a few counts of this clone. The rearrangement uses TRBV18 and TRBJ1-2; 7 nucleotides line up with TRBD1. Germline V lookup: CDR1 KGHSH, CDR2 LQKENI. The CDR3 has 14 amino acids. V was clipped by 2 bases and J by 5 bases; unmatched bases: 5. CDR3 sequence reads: CASSPAETGYGYTF. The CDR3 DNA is TGTGCCAGCTCACCAGCGGAGACAGGGTATGGCTACACCTTC. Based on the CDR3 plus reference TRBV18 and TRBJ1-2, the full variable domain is NAGVMQNPRHLVRRRGQEARLRCSPMKGHSHVYWYRQLPEEGLKFMVYLQKENIIDESGMPKERFSAEFPKEGPSILRIQQVVRGDSAAYFCASSPAETGYGYTFGSGTRLTVV.

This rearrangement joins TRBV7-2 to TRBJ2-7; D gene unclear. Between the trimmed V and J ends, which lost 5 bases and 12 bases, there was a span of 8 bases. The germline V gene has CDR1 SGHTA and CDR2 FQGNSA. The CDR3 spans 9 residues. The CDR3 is CASSRGPYV. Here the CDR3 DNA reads TGTGCCAGCAGCCGCGGTCCGTACGTC.

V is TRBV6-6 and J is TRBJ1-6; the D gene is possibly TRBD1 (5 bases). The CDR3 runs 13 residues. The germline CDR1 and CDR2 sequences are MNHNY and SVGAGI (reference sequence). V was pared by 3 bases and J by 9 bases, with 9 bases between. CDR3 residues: CASSYGGGSPLHF. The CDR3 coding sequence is TGTGCCAGCAGTTATGGGGGAGGTTCACCCCTCCACTTT.

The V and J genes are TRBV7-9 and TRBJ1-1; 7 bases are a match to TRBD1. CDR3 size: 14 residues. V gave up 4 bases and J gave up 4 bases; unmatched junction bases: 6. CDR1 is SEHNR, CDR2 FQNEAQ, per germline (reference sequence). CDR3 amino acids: CASSSPTGPTEAFF. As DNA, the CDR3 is TGTGCCAGCAGCTCCCCGACAGGGCCCACTGAAGCTTTCTTT.

CDR3: CASSPPSGGHTDTQYF. The CDR3 nucleotides read TGTGCCAGCAGCCCACCTAGCGGGGGTCACACAGATACGCAGTATTTT. The chain carries TRBV7-8 and TRBJ2-3, with TRBD2 matching 10 bases. CDR1 is SGHVS, CDR2 FQNEAQ, per germline. This CDR3 has 16 amino acids. The V segment lost 5 bases and the J segment 2 bases; nucleotides outside the gene matches: 7.

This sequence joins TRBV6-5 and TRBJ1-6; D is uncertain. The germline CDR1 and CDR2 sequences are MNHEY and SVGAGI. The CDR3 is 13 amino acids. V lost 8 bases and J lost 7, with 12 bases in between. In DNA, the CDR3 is TGTGCCAGCGGATTTTCGGGGAATTCACCCCTCCACTTT. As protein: CASGFSGNSPLHF.

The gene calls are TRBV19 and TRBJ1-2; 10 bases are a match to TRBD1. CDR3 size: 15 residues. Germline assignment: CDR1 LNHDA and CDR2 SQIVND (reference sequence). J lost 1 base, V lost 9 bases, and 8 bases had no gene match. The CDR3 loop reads CASRTWDRGNYGYTF. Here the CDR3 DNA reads TGTGCCAGCAGAACTTGGGACAGGGGTAACTATGGCTACACCTTC.

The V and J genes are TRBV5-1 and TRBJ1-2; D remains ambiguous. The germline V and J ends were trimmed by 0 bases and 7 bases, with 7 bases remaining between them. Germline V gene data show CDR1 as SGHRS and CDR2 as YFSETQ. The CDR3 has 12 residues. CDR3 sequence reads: CASSLGTSGYTF. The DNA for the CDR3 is TGCGCCAGCAGCTTGGGGACTTCTGGCTACACCTTC.

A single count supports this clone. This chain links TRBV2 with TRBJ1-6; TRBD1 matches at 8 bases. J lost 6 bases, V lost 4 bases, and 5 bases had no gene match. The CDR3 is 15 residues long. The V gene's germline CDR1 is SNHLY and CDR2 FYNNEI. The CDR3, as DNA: TGTGCCAGCAGTGGAACGGGGACAGGTAATTCACCCCTCCACTTT. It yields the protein CASSGTGTGNSPLHF. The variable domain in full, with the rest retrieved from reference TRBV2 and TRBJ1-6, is EPEVTQTPSHQVTQMGQEVILRCVPISNHLYFYWYRQILGQKVEFLVSFYNNEISEKSEIFDDQFSVERPDGSNFTLKIRSTKLEDSAMYFCASSGTGTGNSPLHFGNGTRLTVT.

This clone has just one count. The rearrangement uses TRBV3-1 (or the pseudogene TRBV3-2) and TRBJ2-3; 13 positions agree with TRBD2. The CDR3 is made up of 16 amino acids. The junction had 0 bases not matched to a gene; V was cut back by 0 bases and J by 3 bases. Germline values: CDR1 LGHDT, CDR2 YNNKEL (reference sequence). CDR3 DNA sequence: TGTGCCAGCAGCCAAGAGGGACTAGCGGGGACAGATACGCAGTATTTT. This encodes CASSQEGLAGTDTQYF.

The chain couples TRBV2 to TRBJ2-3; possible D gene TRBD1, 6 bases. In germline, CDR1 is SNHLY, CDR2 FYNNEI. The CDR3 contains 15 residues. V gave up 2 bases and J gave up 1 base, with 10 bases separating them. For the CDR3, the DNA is TGTGCCAGCAGTGAATTATGGACAGGCACAGATACGCAGTATTTT. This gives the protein CASSELWTGTDTQYF.

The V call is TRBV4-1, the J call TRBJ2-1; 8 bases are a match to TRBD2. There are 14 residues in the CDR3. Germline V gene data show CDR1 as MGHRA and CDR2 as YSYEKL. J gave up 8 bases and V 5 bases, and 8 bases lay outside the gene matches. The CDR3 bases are TGCGCCAGCAGCGTCCGGGGGGGGACCCATGAGCAGTTCTTC. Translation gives CASSVRGGTHEQFF.